Included here is one T cell receptor beta chain sequence, with context. This clone is large (0.1 to 1%) in its sample. No per-base quality is available; no much larger clone lies one base away. The source of the sample is a study of blood T cell repertoires in acute mononucleosis (TCRdb year 2020). Looking at the study overall: Convalescent samples, representing the memory response, were collected 5 to 8 months after the acute presentation. The mean blood EBV load was approximately 3.8 log10 genome copies per million B cells in acute infection and more than 2 at convalescence.

For TCR profiling, total RNA from at least 8,000 sorted tetramer+ CD8 T cells was reverse transcribed into cDNA. PCR with primers that anneal to V and J regions amplified CDR3 regions and added unique molecular identifiers to track templates. TCRalpha and TCRbeta chains were profiled using the immunoSEQ platform, including its sequencing and error-correction standards. Per the original workflow: Clonal copy numbers were corrected for sequencing and PCR errors, and IMGT conventions were followed to define CDR3s. Only productive rearrangements were analyzed, using immunoSEQ Analyzer versions 2.0 and 3.0, with gene-pairing frequencies processed further in Microsoft Excel. Circos plots were used to visualize V-J pairings, and MEME together with a custom motifSearch program was used to find CDR3 motifs. The OLGA algorithm was used to calculate the probability of generation of TCR sequences. Clonotypes seen at both visits were designated persistent, clonotypes seen only acutely were designated nonpersistent, and clonotypes seen only at convalescence were designated de novo. Any amino acid clonotype used by more than one donor was defined as a public TCR. Here the immuneACCESS table is served through TCRdb, limited to in-frame sequences with V and J called. Missing clones are a known gap in these copies; in checked studies unresolved V genes cover under half, and the rest lacks a known reason. The V and J calls and the clone size are those of that table, but D and trimming were determined from the DNA. This sample has 850 to 900 clones in its table, and 25% to 35% of those were observed once. The top ten hold 45% to 65% of the sample.

The time point tag for this specimen amounts to: convalescence about 6 months (5-8 months) after acute presentation (visit 7). CD8 T cell responses to two immunodominant EBV epitopes, BRLF1 109 (YVL-BR) and BMLF1 280 (GLC-BM), were tracked in the study over primary infection. Primary EBV infection was taken to be indicated by a positive serum heterophile antibody test and EBV viral capsid antigen-specific IgM. Total CD8 T cells were first enriched from PBMCs by magnetic positive selection (MACS). A FACSAria III was used to sort live CD3+ CD8+ tetramer+ cells to over 95% purity. A PE-conjugated tetramer loaded with the BRLF1 109-117 peptide was used to sort the cells. At both acute infection and convalescence, EBV epitope-specific CD8 T cells were tetramer-sorted, and the TCR repertoires of those cells were deep-sequenced directly ex vivo. Donors were three people aged about 18 to 29 with clinical acute infectious mononucleosis and laboratory evidence of primary EBV infection. Heparinized peripheral blood was collected when donors presented clinically with mononucleosis symptoms and again about 6 months afterward. PBMCs were isolated by Ficoll-Paque density gradient centrifugation.

Reading from cysteine to phenylalanine, the CDR3 counts 14 amino acids. The sequence is cut down to CDR3 DNA, 42 bases in frame from base 1. V is pruned by 11 bases and J by 2 bases, leaving 7 bases of the junction without a gene match. According to the germline V gene (reference sequence), CDR1 reads MNHNY and CDR2 reads SVGAGI. What the research found in general, with its limitations: The low acute-to-convalescent clonotype overlap might be partly explained by sampling error, because only a fraction of each donor's blood was analyzed. Persistence into convalescence was observed for only roughly 10% of unique acute clonotypes, yet most of the response was made up by these persisting clonotypes, and the remaining acute clonotypes were seemingly replaced by new diverse de novo clonotypes. Only a few donors were included in the cohort, so group averages were based on very few individuals. For BRLF1 (YVL-BR), TCRalpha CDR3 motifs played a dominant role and TCRbeta a minimal role in TCR repertoire selection.

This receptor was obtained from a man younger than 35 with infectious mononucleosis caused by EBV. Sequences were derived from EBV YVL epitope tetramer+ CD8+ T cells sorted from PBMCs, sampled during convalescence from infectious mononucleosis. The sample's cell subset or site label is to be understood as: CD8 T cells binding a tetramer with EBV BRLF1 109-117 peptide (YVL-BR). This chain is built from TRBV6-6 and TRBJ2-1, with 9 junctional bases fitting TRBD2. For the CDR3, the sequence is CAGNSGSAYNEQFF. The nucleotide sequence reads as follows: TGTGCCGGCAATAGCGGGAGCGCCTACAATGAGCAGTTCTTC.